Below, 24 T cell receptor beta chains from the same sample are listed, as sequenced in a study of blood T cells in healthy people across ages. A second PCR, run for about 7 to 11 cycles, used a sample-barcoded 5' primer plus a J-beta primer mix. TCRdb re-analysed the 5' RACE reads in MiXCR, keeping a single row per CDR3 protein. The sample holds almost 1 million distinct CDR3 sequences, roughly 47% seen once. The sequenced material came from blood. These receptors all come from a woman aged 55-69 years in good health.

This clonotype was picked up many times. The chain has TRBV29-1 and TRBJ1-3; D ambiguous. Trimming shortened V by 0 bases and J by 0 bases, and 6 bases separated the two germline ends. Germline V gene lookup returns CDR1 SQVTM and CDR2 ANQGSEA. The CDR3 sequence is 14 residues long. CDR3 nucleotides: TGCAGCGTTGAAGACTCCCGCTCTGGAAACACCATATATTTT. This translates into CSVEDSRSGNTIYF.

This clonotype was recorded a few times. This chain uses TRBV12-3 or TRBV12-4 with TRBJ2-5; D perhaps matches TRBD2 (5 bases). Trimming took 1 base from V and 4 from J, leaving 10 bases between them. CDR3 length: 14 amino acids. CDR3 sequence (DNA): TGTGCCAGCAGTTTAGGCGGGCAGCGAGAGACCCAGTACTTC. Translation gives CASSLGGQRETQYF.

A single count supports this clonotype. The junction and the germline gene differ at one end; a read error may be behind it. The CDR3, as DNA: TGTGCCAGTAGTGAGGTAGGGATTAACGAGCAGTACTTC. Residues: CASSEVGINEQYF. The V call is TRBV25-1, the J call TRBJ2-4; D is unclear. The DNA end lines up better with TRBJ2-7; the J call may be wrong. From germline, CDR1 is MGHDK and CDR2 SYGVNS. The CDR3 is made up of 13 amino acids.

CDR3 sequence: CASSDDSSDTQYF. CDR3 DNA: TGTGCCAGCAGTGATGACAGTTCAGATACGCAGTATTTT. The chain is built from TRBV2 and TRBJ2-3, with D perhaps matching TRBD1 (5 bases). Germline V lookup: CDR1 SNHLY, CDR2 FYNNEI. The CDR3 runs 13 residues. Trimming left V 3 bases short and J 4 bases short, with 8 bases between.

The chain combines TRBV9 with TRBJ2-3; 10 bases are shared with TRBD2. CDR3 length equals 16 residues. CDR1 SGDLS and CDR2 YYNGEE come from the germline V gene. Trimming took 2 bases from V and 2 from J; bases not matched to a gene: 5. The CDR3 nucleotides read TGTGCCAGCAGCGTGCTAGCGGGAGAATACACAGATACGCAGTATTTT. Translation gives CASSVLAGEYTDTQYF.

About this clonotype: A read error may produce the germline difference seen at one junction end. V and J are TRBV25-1 and TRBJ2-3; D unclear. This CDR3 comprises 13 residues. Germline-derived CDR1 and CDR2 are MGHDK and SYGVNS. Here the CDR3 reads CASGDRTTDTQYF. CDR3 DNA: TGTGCCAGCGGTGACCGGACCACAGATACGCAGTATTTT.

This clonotype was seen just once. An end of the junction differs from the germline gene, which may be a read error. The chain has TRBV3-1 and TRBJ2-7; the D gene is possibly TRBD2 (6 bases). This CDR3 contains 15 residues. From germline, CDR1 is LGHDT and CDR2 YNNKEL (reference sequence). Written as DNA, the CDR3 is TGTGCCAGCCGCCAAGGTCCGGGGAGGTCCTACGAGCAGTACTTC. Translated: CASRQGPGRSYEQYF.

The chain employs TRBV6-2 or TRBV6-3 and TRBJ1-2; D is uncertain. Germline lookup yields CDR1 MNHEY and CDR2 SVGEGT. CDR3 length equals 13 residues. CDR3 sequence (DNA): TGTACCACGGCTGGAGCGGCAACCTATGGCTACACCTTC. Translation: CTTAGAATYGYTF.

This clonotype has a single count. The V gene is TRBV6-5, the J gene TRBJ1-2; maybe TRBD1 (6 bases). The CDR3 extends over 18 amino acids. Trimming left V 0 bases short and J 5 bases short, with 22 bases between. Looked up from germline, CDR1 is MNHEY and CDR2 is SVGAGI. In DNA form, the CDR3 reads TGTGCCAGCAGTTACTCCTCGGGACAAACTCTCACCGGGTATGGCTACACCTTC. Its translation is CASSYSSGQTLTGYGYTF.

This clonotype was counted only a few times. The rearrangement uses TRBV5-1 and TRBJ1-6, with unresolved D. Per germline, CDR1 SGHRS and CDR2 YFSETQ. Trimming cost V 2 bases and J 0 bases, with 9 bases left between them. The CDR3 length is 16 residues. The CDR3 region is CASSLSESSYNSPLHF. The CDR3 region has the DNA TGCGCCAGCAGCTTATCGGAGAGCTCCTATAATTCACCCCTCCACTTT.

Turning to this clonotype: At one end the junction does not follow the germline gene, possibly because of a read error. The genes are TRBV4-3 and TRBJ2-7, with a tentative D call TRBD2 (5 bases). The CDR3 runs 15 residues. The germline gives CDR1 LGHNA, CDR2 YSLEER. The CDR3, as DNA: TGCGCCAGCCGCCGGGAAGCCTATCAATCCCACGAGCTGTACTTC. This translates into CASRREAYQSHELYF.

V is TRBV20-1 and J is TRBJ2-1, with D unclear. The CDR3 length is 14 residues. The V and J ends lost 1 base and 7 bases respectively, with 14 bases between them. Looked up from germline, CDR1 is DFQATT and CDR2 is SNEGSKA (reference sequence). The CDR3 nucleotides read TGCAGTGCTAGAGTCTCTTTTTGGGTTAATGAGCAGTTCTTC. It yields the protein CSARVSFWVNEQFF.

This sequence joins TRBV12-3 or TRBV12-4 and TRBJ2-7; 7 bases are a match to TRBD2. This CDR3 comprises 14 residues. Trimming at V came to 2 bases and at J to 6 bases, leaving 7 bases not matched to a gene. The chain's CDR3 is CASSLTRGVGEQYF. The CDR3 DNA sequence: TGTGCCAGCAGTTTAACCCGGGGGGTCGGCGAGCAGTACTTC.

The chain couples TRBV28 to TRBJ1-2; 8 bases line up with TRBD1. The CDR3 sequence is 14 residues long. Germline CDR1 and CDR2: MDHEN and SYDVKM. With V trimmed by 7 bases and J by 6 bases, 10 bases remained unmatched. The DNA of the CDR3 is TGTGCCAGCAAATGGACAGGGAGACAGCATGGCTACACCTTC. Protein sequence: CASKWTGRQHGYTF.

The chain recombines TRBV7-9 with TRBJ1-2, with 7 bases matching TRBD1. This CDR3 has 16 residues. V lost 2 bases and J lost 3; bases outside the gene matches: 9. Germline V lookup: CDR1 SEHNR, CDR2 FQNEAQ (reference sequence). This CDR3 reads CASSLPTLGTDYGYTF. CDR3 nucleotides: TGTGCCAGCAGCTTACCTACACTCGGGACAGACTATGGCTACACCTTC.

J is TRBJ2-1 and V is TRBV29-1; D is possibly TRBD1 or TRBD2 (5 bases each). The ends were cut back, 4 bases at V and 7 bases at J, with 17 bases in the middle. Germline CDR1 SQVTM, CDR2 ANQGSEA. The CDR3 is 14 amino acids. The chain's CDR3 is CSVAGTMGWNEQFF. The CDR3 nucleotides are TGCAGCGTTGCCGGGACGATGGGGTGGAATGAGCAGTTCTTC.

This clonotype was seen only a few times. The CDR3 sequence: CSGAGDLTYNEQFF. The CDR3 DNA is TGCAGCGGTGCGGGAGACTTAACCTACAATGAGCAGTTCTTC. The chain recombines TRBV29-1 with TRBJ2-1; 7 bases agree with TRBD2. V trimming: 7 bases; J trimming: 2 bases; junction bases outside the gene matches: 8. From germline, CDR1 is SQVTM and CDR2 ANQGSEA. The CDR3 runs 14 residues.

The chain has TRBV4-1 and TRBJ1-6, with a tentative D call TRBD1 (6 bases). V dropped 1 base and J dropped 6 bases, with 16 bases sitting between them. Germline V CDR1 and CDR2: MGHRA, YSYEKL. The CDR3 totals 17 residues. The CDR3 sequence: CASSQGSGGLFNSPLHF. The CDR3 DNA reads as TGCGCCAGCAGCCAAGGAAGTGGGGGCCTGTTTAATTCACCCCTCCACTTT.

At least ten counts were recorded for this clonotype. The chain combines TRBV20-1 with TRBJ2-7; 7 bases match TRBD1. The V gene's germline CDR1 is DFQATT and CDR2 SNEGSKA (reference sequence). This CDR3 is built from 13 residues. Losses at the gene ends were 2 bases for V and 5 bases for J; bases not matched to a gene: 6. The CDR3 reads CSARSLTGHEQYF. DNA of the CDR3: TGCAGTGCTAGATCACTGACAGGGCACGAGCAGTACTTC.

This chain connects TRBV11-2 to TRBJ2-5; D unclear. The last part of the DNA fits TRBJ2-7 better; the J call may be wrong. This CDR3 contains 16 residues. Germline loops: CDR1 SGHAT, CDR2 FQNNGV. The CDR3 region is CASSRASVTLGSEQYF. The CDR3 DNA reads as TGTGCCAGCAGCCGGGCCTCGGTAACGCTGGGTTCCGAGCAGTACTTC.

This clonotype turned up a few times. The rearrangement links TRBV4-3 to TRBJ2-7; 10 bases line up with TRBD1. The CDR3 spans 15 residues. Trimming at V came to 5 bases and at J to 5 bases, leaving 9 bases not matched to a gene. Germline values: CDR1 LGHNA, CDR2 YSLEER. DNA of the CDR3: TGCGCCAGCAGCTTTAGCGGGGACAGGGGCGACGAGCAGTACTTC. It codes for CASSFSGDRGDEQYF.

CDR3 loop: CSVGQERKNIQYF. The CDR3 DNA follows: TGCAGCGTTGGGCAGGAAAGGAAAAACATTCAGTACTTC. V and J are TRBV29-1 and TRBJ2-4; D remains unclear. Germline CDR1 and CDR2: SQVTM and ANQGSEA. CDR3 length: 13 amino acids. V gave up 4 bases and J gave up 4 bases, with 11 bases separating them.

In this sample, this clonotype turned up a few times. The chain uses TRBV6-2 or TRBV6-3 and TRBJ2-1; 12 bases fit TRBD2. This CDR3 spans 14 amino acids. J was trimmed by 2 bases and V by 8 bases; bases with no gene match: 1. Germline CDR1 is MNHEY and CDR2 is SVGEGT. The CDR3 reads CASWTSGTYNEQFF. In nucleotides, the CDR3 is TGTGCCAGCTGGACTAGCGGGACCTACAATGAGCAGTTCTTC.

The J gene is TRBJ2-3, the V gene TRBV12-3 or TRBV12-4; perhaps TRBD1 as D (6 bases). V was pared by 3 bases and J by 6 bases, with 25 bases between. The CDR3 has 18 amino acids. Here the CDR3 DNA reads TGTGCCAGCAGTTTCTCGGAATCTGGACAGCTGGGATCGGATACGCAGTATTTT. This encodes CASSFSESGQLGSDTQYF.